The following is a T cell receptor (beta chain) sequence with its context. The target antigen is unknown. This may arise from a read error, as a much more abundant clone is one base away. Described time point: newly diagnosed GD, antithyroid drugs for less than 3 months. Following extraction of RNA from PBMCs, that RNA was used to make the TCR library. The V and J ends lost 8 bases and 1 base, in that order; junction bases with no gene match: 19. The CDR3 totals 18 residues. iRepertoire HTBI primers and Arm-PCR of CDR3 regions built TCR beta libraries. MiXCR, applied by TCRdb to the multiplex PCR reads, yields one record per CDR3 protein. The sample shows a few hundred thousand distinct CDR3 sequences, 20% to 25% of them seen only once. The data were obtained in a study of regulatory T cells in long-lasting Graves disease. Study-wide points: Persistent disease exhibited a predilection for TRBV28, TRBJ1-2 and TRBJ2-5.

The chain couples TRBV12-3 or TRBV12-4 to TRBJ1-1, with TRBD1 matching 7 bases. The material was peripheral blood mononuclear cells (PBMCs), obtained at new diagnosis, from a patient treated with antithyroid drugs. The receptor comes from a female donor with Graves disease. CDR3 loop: CASGDPFLRDSSNTEAFF. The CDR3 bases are TGTGCCAGCGGGGATCCATTTCTCCGGGACAGCTCGAACACTGAAGCTTTCTTT.